The sequence of this TCR beta chain was determined in a study of identical twins. Findings and limits, study-wide: Conclusions came from cross-sectional statistical analysis, not from following the same donors.

A template switching step contributed a universal primer site, while unique molecular identifiers were present in the cDNA. TCRdb independently ran MiXCR on the 5' RACE reads; one entry per CDR3 protein. The sample includes a few hundred thousand distinct CDR3 sequences, about 18% seen only once; the top ten take about 12%. For this clonotype: Its antigen is currently unknown.

The germline V gene encodes CDR1 LGHNA and CDR2 YSLEER. This CDR3 has 16 residues. The V gene end was trimmed by 3 bases and the J gene end by 7 bases; junction bases not matched to a gene: 10. Input material: naive T cells sorted from blood. The rearrangement uses TRBV4-3 and TRBJ2-1; the match to TRBD2 covers 9 bases. The sequence came from a man between 50 and 59 years old in good health. The chain's CDR3 is CASSQGPAGGGNEQFF. As DNA, the CDR3 is TGCGCCAGCAGCCAGGGACCAGCGGGAGGAGGTAATGAGCAGTTCTTC.